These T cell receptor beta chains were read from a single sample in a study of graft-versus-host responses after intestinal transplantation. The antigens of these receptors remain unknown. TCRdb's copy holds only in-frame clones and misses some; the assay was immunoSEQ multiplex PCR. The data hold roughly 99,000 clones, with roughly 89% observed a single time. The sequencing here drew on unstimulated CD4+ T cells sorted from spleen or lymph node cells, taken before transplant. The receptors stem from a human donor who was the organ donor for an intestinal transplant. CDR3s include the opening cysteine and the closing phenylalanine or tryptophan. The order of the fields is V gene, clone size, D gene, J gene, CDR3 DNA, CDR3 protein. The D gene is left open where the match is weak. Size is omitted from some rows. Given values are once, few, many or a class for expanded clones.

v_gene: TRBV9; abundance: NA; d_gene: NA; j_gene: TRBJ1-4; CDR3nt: TGTGCCAGCAGCGTCCAGGGGACTAATGAAAAACTGTTTTTT; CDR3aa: CASSVQGTNEKLFF
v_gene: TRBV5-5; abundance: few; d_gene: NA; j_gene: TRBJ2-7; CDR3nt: TGTGCCAGCAGCCCGGCCTCACTAATGGGAGAGCAGTACTTC; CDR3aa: CASSPASLMGEQYF
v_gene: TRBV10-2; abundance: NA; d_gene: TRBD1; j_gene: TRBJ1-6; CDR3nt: TGCGCCAGCAGTGAAGGGCCAGGGGGAAATTCACCCCTCCACTTT; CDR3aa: CASSEGPGGNSPLHF
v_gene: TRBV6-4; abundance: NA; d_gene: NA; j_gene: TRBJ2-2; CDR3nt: TGTGCCAGCAGTGAATCGGACACCTACACCGGGGAGCTGTTTTTT; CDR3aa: CASSESDTYTGELFF
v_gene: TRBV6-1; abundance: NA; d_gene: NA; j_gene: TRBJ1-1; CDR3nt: TGTGCCAGCAGTGAAATGGGAGGAGCTTTCTTT; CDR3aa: CASSEMGGAFF
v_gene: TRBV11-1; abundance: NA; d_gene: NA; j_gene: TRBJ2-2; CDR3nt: TGTGCCAGCAGGTACCACACCGGGGAGCTGTTTTTT; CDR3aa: CASRYHTGELFF
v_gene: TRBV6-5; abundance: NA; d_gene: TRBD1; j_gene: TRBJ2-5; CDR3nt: TGTGCCAGCAAGGGGGCGCCTGTAGAGACCCAGTACTTC; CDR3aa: CASKGAPVETQYF
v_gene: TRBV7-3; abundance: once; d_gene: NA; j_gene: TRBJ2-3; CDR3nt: TGTGCCAGCAGCATGAGGGGCGGCACAGATACGCAGTATTTT; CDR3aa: CASSMRGGTDTQYF
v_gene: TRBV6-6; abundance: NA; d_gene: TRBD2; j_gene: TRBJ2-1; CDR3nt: TGTGCCAGCAGTTTGGGACTAGCGGTTGGGAATGAGCAGTTCTTC; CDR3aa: CASSLGLAVGNEQFF
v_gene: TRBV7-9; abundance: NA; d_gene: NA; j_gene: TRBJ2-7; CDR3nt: TGTGCCAGCAGCCCTAATGCATGGGCCTACGAGCAGTACTTC; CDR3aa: CASSPNAWAYEQYF
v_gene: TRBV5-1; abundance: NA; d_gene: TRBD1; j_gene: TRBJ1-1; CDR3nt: TGCGCCAGCAGTCAGGGGGGAGGGACTGAAGCTTTCTTT; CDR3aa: CASSQGGGTEAFF
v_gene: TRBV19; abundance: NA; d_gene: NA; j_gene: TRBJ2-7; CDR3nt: TGTGCCACTGCTAGGGGGGGCCCACTACCCGTTTACGAGCAGTACTTC; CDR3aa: CATARGGPLPVYEQYF
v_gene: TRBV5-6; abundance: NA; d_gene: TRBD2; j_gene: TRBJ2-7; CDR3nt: TGTGCCAGCAGCTGGGCAGGGAGGGTCTTCTACGAGCAGTACTTC; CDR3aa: CASSWAGRVFYEQYF
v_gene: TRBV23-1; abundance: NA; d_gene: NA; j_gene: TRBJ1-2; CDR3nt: TGCGCCAGCACTACCCACCGGGGTCCTCCGTCCTTTGTTGGCTACACCTTC; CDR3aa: CASTTHRGPPSFVGYTF
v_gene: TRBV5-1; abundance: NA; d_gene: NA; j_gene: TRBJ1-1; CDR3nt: TGCGCCAGCAGCTTACCCGGGGTCTACACTGAAGCTTTCTTT; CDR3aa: CASSLPGVYTEAFF
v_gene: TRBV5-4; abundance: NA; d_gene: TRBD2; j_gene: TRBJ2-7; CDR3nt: TGTGCCAGCAGCTCGGGACTAGTAGGCTACGAGCAGTACTTC; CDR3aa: CASSSGLVGYEQYF
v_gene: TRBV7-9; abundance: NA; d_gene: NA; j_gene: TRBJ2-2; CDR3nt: TGTGCCAGCAGCTTAGTTCCAGGTTTTAACACCGGGGAGCTGTTTTTT; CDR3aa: CASSLVPGFNTGELFF
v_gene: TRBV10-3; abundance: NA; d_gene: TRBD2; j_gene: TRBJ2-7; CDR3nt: TGTGCCATCGGAACGACAGGGACGGGACTAGCGGGAGGTCGCCACGAGCAGTACTTC; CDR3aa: CAIGTTGTGLAGGRHEQYF
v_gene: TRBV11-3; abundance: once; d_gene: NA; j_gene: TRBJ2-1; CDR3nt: TGTGCCAGCAGCTCCCAACCCGGTAGGATTAGTGGTGAGCAGTTCTTC; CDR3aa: CASSSQPGRISGEQFF
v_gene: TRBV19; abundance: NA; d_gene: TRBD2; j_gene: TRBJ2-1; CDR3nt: TGTGCCAGTAGTATTAGCGGGAGTAATGAGCAGTTCTTC; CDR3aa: CASSISGSNEQFF
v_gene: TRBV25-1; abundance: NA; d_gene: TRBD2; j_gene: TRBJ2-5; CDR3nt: TGTGCCAGCAGTGCTCTAGCGGGGGGGCCCCAAGAGACCCAGTACTTC; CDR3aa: CASSALAGGPQETQYF
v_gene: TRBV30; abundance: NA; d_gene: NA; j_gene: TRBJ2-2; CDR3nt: TGTGCCTGGAGTGTCCGAGAGGGAAACGCGAACACCGGGGAGCTGTTTTTT; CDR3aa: CAWSVREGNANTGELFF
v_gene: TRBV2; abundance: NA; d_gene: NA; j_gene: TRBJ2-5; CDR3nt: TGTGCCAGCAGTGTGCAAGAGACCCAGTACTTC; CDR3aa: CASSVQETQYF
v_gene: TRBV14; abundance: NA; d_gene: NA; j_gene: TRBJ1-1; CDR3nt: TGTGCCAGCAGCCAAGTGTGGACAATCGGGGTGGTCCAGGACACTGAAGCTTTCTTT; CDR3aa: CASSQVWTIGVVQDTEAFF
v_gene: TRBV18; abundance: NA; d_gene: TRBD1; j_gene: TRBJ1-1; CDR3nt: TGTGCCACCGCGGGACAGTGGAACACTGAAGCTTTCTTT; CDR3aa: CATAGQWNTEAFF
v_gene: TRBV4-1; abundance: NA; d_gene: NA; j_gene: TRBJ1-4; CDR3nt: TGCGCCAGCAGCCACAGGAATGAAAAACTGTTTTTT; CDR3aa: CASSHRNEKLFF
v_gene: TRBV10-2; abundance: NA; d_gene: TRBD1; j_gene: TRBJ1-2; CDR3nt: TGCGTCAGCAGTGAGGGGGGACAGGGTTCTGGCTACACCTTC; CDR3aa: CVSSEGGQGSGYTF
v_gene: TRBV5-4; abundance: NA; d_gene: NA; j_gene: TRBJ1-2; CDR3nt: TGTGCCAGCAGCTTCGGTCAGGCCCCTGGCTACACCTTC; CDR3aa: CASSFGQAPGYTF
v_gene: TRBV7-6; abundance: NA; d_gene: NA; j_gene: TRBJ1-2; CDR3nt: TGTGCCAGCAGCTTAAATCCACATAACTATGGCTACACCTTC; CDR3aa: CASSLNPHNYGYTF
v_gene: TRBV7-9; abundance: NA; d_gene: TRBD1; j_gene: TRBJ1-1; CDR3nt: TGTGCCAGCAGAGAAATACAGGGGGCTCGGGCTTTCTTT; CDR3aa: CASREIQGARAFF
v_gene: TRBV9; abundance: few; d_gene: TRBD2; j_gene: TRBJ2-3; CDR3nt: TGTGCCAGCAGTAAGCGGGAGAGGGATACGCAGTATTTT; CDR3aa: CASSKRERDTQYF
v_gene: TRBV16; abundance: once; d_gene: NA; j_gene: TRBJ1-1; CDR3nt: TGTGCCAGCAGCCAATTAGGAGGGAACACTGAAGCTTTCTTT; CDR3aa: CASSQLGGNTEAFF
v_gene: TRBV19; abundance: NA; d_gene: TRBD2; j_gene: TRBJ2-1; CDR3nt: TGTGCCAGTAGCTCACCTGGGACTAGCGGGAGCCTCCTGCGACCGTTCTTC; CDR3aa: CASSSPGTSGSLLRPFF
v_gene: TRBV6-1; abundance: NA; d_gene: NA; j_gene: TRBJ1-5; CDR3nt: TGTGCCAGCAGTGACGCCCGGGGCCGGCGAGTCCAGCATTTT; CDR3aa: CASSDARGRRVQHF
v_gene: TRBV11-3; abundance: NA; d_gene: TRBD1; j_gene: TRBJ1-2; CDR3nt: TGTGCCAGCAGCCCGCGACAGGGGTCTGGCTACACCTTC; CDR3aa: CASSPRQGSGYTF
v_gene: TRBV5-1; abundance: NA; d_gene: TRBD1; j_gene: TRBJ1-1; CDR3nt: TGCGCCAGCAGCTTGGGGGACAGGGGAGTCACTGAAGCTTTCTTT; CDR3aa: CASSLGDRGVTEAFF
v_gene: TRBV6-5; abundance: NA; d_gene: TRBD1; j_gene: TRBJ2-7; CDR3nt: TGTGCCAGCAGTTACTCGCGGGACAGGCTACCTTACGAGCAGTACTTC; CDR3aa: CASSYSRDRLPYEQYF
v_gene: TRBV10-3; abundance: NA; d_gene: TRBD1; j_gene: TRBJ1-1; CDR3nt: TGTGCCATCAGTGAGGGGCAGGGGGTGACTGAAGCTTTCTTT; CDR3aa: CAISEGQGVTEAFF
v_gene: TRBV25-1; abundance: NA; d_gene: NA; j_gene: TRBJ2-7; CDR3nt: TGTGCCAGCAGTGTCGACAACTCCTACGAGCAGTACTTC; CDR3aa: CASSVDNSYEQYF
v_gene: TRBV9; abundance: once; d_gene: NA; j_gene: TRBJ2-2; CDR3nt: TGTGCCAGCAGCGCGAGACTAAGGAAACCCCTCACCGGGGAGCTGTTTTTT; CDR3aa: CASSARLRKPLTGELFF
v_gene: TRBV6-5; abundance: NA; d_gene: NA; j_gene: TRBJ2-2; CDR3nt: TGTGCCAGCAGTTACTCCAACAGGAACACCGGGGAGCTGTTTTTT; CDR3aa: CASSYSNRNTGELFF
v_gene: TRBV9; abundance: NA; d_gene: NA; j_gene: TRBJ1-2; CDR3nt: TGTGCCAGCAGCGTAGAGTCAGGGTTTAACTATGGCTACACCTTC; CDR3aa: CASSVESGFNYGYTF
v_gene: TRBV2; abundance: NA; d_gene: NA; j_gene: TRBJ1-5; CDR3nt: TGTGCCAGCAGTGAACAGGGTTACCAGCCCCAGCATTTT; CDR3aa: CASSEQGYQPQHF
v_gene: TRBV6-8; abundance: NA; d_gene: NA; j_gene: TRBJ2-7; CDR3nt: TGTGCCAGCAGTTACAAAGACGAGCAGTACTTC; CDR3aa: CASSYKDEQYF
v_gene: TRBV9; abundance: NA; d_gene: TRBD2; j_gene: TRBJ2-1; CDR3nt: TGTGCCAGCAGCGTAGCCAGCGGGGAGAGTGAGCAGTTCTTC; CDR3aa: CASSVASGESEQFF
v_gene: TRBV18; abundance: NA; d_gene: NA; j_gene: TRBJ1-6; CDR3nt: TGTGCCAGCTCACTAAACGACGGGAAATCACCCCTCCACTTT; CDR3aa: CASSLNDGKSPLHF
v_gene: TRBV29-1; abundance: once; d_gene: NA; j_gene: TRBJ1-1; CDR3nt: TGCAGCTTAACGGGACTCATGAACACTGAAGCTTTCTTT; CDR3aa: CSLTGLMNTEAFF
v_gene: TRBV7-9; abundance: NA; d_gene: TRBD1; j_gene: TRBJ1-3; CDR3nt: TGTGCCAGCAGCTGGACCGGGACAGGGCTAGCAAACACCATATATTTT; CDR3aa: CASSWTGTGLANTIYF
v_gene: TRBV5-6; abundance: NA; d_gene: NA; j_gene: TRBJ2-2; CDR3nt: TGTGCCAGCAGCTCGGCTCGGGTAACGAACACCGGGGAGCTGTTTTTT; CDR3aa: CASSSARVTNTGELFF
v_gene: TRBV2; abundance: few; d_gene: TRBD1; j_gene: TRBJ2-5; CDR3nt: TGTGCCAGCAGTCTGACAGGGGGCCAAGAGACCCAGTACTTC; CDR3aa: CASSLTGGQETQYF
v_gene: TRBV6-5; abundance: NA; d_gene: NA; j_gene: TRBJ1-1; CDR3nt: TGTGCCAGCAGTCAGACTAACAGGGCTGAAGCTTTCTTT; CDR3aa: CASSQTNRAEAFF
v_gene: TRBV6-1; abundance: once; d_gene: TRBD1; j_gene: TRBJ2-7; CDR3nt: TGTGCCAGCAGTGACAGGACAGGCCGCACCCCTTACGAGCAGTACTTC; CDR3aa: CASSDRTGRTPYEQYF
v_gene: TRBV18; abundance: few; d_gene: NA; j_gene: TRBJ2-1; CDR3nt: TGTGCCAGCTCACAGGGGACCGCGGAGCAGTTCTTC; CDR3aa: CASSQGTAEQFF
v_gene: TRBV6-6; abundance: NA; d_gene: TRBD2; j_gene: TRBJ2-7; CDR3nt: TGTGCCAGCAGTTCCAGGACTAGCGGGAGGTACGAGCAGTACTTC; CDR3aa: CASSSRTSGRYEQYF
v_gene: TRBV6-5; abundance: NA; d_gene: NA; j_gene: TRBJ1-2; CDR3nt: TGTGCCAGCAACCGGAAGGGCAGTAACTATGGCTACACCTTC; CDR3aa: CASNRKGSNYGYTF